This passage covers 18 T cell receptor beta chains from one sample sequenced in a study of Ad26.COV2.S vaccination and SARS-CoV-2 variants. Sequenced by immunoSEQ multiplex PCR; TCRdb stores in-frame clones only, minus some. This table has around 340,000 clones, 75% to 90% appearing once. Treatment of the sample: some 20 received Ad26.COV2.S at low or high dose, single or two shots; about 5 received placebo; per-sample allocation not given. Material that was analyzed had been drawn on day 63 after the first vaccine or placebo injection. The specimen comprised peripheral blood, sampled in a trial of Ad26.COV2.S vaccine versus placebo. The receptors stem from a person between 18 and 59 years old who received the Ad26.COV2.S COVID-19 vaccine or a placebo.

CDR3: CASSLTGVNNQPQHF. The CDR3, as DNA: TGTGCCAGCAGCTTAACAGGGGTAAACAATCAGCCCCAGCATTTT. J is TRBJ1-5 and V is TRBV7-2, with 7 bases aligning to TRBD1. Per the germline V gene, CDR1 is SGHTA and CDR2 is FQGNSA. The CDR3 has 15 amino acids. J was trimmed by 3 bases and V by 2 bases; bases with no gene match: 4.

The DNA of the CDR3 is TGCGCCAGCAGCTCCCAAGGGCCCGGGACAGGGGGGAGCATTCAGTACTTC. Encoded protein: CASSSQGPGTGGSIQYF. The V call is TRBV5-1, the J call TRBJ2-4; 11 bases align to TRBD1. Unmatched junction bases numbered 14, after V lost 3 bases and J lost 9 bases. Germline CDR1 SGHRS, CDR2 YFSETQ. This CDR3 has 17 residues. The full variable domain, in which reference TRBV5-1 and TRBJ2-4 provide the parts outside the CDR3, is KAGVTQTPRYLIKTRGQQVTLSCSPISGHRSVSWYQQTPGQGLQFLFEYFSETQRNKGNFPGRFSGRQFSNSRSEMNVSTLELGDSALYLCASSSQGPGTGGSIQYFGAGTRLSVL.

In DNA, the CDR3 is TGCGCCAGCAGCCATCGTGGTTCCAACTATGGCTACACCTTC. This gives the protein CASSHRGSNYGYTF. The chain combines TRBV4-3 with TRBJ1-2; D gene uncertain. The CDR3 length is 14 residues. Trimming removed 3 bases at V and 2 bases at J, with 10 bases between. The germline V gene has CDR1 LGHNA and CDR2 YSLEER.

DNA of the CDR3: TGTGCCAGCAGTTCTCTGGATAGCAATCAGCCCCAGCATTTT. Protein: CASSSLDSNQPQHF. V and J are TRBV6-2 or TRBV6-3 and TRBJ1-5; D is undetermined. The germline V and J ends were trimmed by 4 bases and 0 bases, with 7 bases remaining between them. The germline CDR1 and CDR2 sequences are MNHEY and SVGEGT. This CDR3 comprises 14 residues.

The CDR3 DNA is TGTGCCAGCAGCCAAGAAAGCCAGCATCTGGAGACCCAGTACTTC. Residues: CASSQESQHLETQYF. The rearrangement joins TRBV3-1 (or the pseudogene TRBV3-2) to TRBJ2-5, with no clear D. The V gene lost 0 bases and the J gene lost 5 bases, with 13 bases spanning the gap. CDR3 length: 15 amino acids. Germline V CDR1 and CDR2: LGHDT, YNNKEL (reference sequence).

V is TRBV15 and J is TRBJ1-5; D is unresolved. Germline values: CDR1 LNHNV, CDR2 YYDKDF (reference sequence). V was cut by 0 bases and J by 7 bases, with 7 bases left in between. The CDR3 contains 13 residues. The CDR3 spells CATSRDFPQPQHF. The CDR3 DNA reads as TGTGCCACCAGCAGAGATTTCCCACAGCCCCAGCATTTT.

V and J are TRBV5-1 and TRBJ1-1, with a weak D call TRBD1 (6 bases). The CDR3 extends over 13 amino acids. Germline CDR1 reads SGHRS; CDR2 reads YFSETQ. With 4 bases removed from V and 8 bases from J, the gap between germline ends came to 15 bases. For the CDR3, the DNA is TGCGCCAGCAGCGCGTCAGGGGCCAGCGAAGCTTTCTTT. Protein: CASSASGASEAFF. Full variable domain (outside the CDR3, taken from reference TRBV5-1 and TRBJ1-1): KAGVTQTPRYLIKTRGQQVTLSCSPISGHRSVSWYQQTPGQGLQFLFEYFSETQRNKGNFPGRFSGRQFSNSRSEMNVSTLELGDSALYLCASSASGASEAFFGQGTRLTVV.

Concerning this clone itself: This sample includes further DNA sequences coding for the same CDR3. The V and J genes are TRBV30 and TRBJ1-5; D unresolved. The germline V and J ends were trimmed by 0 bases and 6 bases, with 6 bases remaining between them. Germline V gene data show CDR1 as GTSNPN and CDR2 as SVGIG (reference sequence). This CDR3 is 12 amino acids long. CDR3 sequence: CAWSVLGQPQHF. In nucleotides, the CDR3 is TGTGCCTGGAGTGTACTTGGTCAGCCCCAGCATTTT.

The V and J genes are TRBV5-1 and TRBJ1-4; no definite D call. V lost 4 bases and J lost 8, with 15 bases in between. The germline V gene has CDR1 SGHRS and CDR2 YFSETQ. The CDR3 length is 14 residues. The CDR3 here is CASSLSWREEKLFF. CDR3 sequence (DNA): TGCGCCAGCAGCCTGTCGTGGAGGGAAGAAAAACTGTTTTTT.

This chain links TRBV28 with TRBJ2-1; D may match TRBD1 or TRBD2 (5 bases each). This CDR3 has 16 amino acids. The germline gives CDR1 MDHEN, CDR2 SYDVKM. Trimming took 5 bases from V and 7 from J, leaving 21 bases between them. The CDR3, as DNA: TGTGCCAGCAGTCCCCACGCAGGGAATCGAGGGAATGAGCAGTTCTTC. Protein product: CASSPHAGNRGNEQFF.

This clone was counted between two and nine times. This CDR3 is CASSLSWRDTEAFF. CDR3 DNA: TGCGCCAGCAGCTTGAGTTGGCGGGACACTGAAGCTTTCTTT. This sequence joins TRBV5-1 and TRBJ1-1; D unclear. The germline gives CDR1 SGHRS, CDR2 YFSETQ. The CDR3 extends over 14 amino acids. V was trimmed by 1 base and J by 3 bases, leaving 10 bases between them. Filled out from reference TRBV5-1 and TRBJ1-1, the complete variable domain reads KAGVTQTPRYLIKTRGQQVTLSCSPISGHRSVSWYQQTPGQGLQFLFEYFSETQRNKGNFPGRFSGRQFSNSRSEMNVSTLELGDSALYLCASSLSWRDTEAFFGQGTRLTVV.

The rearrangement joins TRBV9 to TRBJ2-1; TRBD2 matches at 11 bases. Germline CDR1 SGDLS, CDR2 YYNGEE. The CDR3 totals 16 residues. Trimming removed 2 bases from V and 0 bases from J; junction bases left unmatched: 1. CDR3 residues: CASSVSGGASYNEQFF. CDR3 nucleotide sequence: TGTGCCAGCAGCGTTAGCGGGGGGGCCTCCTACAATGAGCAGTTCTTC.

The CDR3 DNA follows: TGCGCCAGCAACAATTCCACAGGATTTAGCAATCAGCCCCAGCATTTT. Protein product: CASNNSTGFSNQPQHF. The chain joins TRBV10-1 to TRBJ1-5; a possible D gene is TRBD1 (5 bases). The length of the CDR3 is 16 residues. V lost 7 bases and J 0 bases, leaving 16 bases between the germline ends. Germline loops: CDR1 WNHNN, CDR2 SYGVQD (reference sequence).

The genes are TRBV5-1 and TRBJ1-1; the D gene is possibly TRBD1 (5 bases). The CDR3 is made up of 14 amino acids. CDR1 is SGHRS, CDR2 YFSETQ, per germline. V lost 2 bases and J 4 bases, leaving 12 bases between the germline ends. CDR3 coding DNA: TGCGCCAGCAGCTTAGCAGGGATAGTCACTGAAGCTTTCTTT. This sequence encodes CASSLAGIVTEAFF.

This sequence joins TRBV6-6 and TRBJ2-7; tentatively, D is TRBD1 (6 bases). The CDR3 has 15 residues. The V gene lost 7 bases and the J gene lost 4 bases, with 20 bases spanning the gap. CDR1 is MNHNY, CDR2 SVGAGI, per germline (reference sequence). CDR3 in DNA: TGTGCCAGCACCCCTGGCAATGGGGGCAAATACGAGCAGTACTTC. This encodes CASTPGNGGKYEQYF.

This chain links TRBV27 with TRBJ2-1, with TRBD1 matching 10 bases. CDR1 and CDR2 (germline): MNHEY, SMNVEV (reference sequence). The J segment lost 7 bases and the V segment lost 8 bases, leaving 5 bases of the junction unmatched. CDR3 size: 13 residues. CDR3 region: CASGDRGLNEQFF. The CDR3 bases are TGTGCCAGCGGAGACAGGGGGCTGAATGAGCAGTTCTTC.

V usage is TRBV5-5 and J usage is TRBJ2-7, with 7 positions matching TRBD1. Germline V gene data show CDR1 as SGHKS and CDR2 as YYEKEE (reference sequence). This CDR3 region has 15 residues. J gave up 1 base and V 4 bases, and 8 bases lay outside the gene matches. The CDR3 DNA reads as TGTGCCAGCAGCCCCCCCGGGACAGTATCCTACGAGCAGTACTTC. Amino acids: CASSPPGTVSYEQYF.

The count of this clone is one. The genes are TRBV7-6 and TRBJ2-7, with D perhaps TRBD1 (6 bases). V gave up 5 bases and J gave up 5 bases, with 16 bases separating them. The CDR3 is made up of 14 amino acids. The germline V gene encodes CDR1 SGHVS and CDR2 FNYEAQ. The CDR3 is CASSPGQFEHEQYF. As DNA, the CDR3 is TGTGCCAGCAGCCCTGGACAGTTTGAACACGAGCAGTACTTC.